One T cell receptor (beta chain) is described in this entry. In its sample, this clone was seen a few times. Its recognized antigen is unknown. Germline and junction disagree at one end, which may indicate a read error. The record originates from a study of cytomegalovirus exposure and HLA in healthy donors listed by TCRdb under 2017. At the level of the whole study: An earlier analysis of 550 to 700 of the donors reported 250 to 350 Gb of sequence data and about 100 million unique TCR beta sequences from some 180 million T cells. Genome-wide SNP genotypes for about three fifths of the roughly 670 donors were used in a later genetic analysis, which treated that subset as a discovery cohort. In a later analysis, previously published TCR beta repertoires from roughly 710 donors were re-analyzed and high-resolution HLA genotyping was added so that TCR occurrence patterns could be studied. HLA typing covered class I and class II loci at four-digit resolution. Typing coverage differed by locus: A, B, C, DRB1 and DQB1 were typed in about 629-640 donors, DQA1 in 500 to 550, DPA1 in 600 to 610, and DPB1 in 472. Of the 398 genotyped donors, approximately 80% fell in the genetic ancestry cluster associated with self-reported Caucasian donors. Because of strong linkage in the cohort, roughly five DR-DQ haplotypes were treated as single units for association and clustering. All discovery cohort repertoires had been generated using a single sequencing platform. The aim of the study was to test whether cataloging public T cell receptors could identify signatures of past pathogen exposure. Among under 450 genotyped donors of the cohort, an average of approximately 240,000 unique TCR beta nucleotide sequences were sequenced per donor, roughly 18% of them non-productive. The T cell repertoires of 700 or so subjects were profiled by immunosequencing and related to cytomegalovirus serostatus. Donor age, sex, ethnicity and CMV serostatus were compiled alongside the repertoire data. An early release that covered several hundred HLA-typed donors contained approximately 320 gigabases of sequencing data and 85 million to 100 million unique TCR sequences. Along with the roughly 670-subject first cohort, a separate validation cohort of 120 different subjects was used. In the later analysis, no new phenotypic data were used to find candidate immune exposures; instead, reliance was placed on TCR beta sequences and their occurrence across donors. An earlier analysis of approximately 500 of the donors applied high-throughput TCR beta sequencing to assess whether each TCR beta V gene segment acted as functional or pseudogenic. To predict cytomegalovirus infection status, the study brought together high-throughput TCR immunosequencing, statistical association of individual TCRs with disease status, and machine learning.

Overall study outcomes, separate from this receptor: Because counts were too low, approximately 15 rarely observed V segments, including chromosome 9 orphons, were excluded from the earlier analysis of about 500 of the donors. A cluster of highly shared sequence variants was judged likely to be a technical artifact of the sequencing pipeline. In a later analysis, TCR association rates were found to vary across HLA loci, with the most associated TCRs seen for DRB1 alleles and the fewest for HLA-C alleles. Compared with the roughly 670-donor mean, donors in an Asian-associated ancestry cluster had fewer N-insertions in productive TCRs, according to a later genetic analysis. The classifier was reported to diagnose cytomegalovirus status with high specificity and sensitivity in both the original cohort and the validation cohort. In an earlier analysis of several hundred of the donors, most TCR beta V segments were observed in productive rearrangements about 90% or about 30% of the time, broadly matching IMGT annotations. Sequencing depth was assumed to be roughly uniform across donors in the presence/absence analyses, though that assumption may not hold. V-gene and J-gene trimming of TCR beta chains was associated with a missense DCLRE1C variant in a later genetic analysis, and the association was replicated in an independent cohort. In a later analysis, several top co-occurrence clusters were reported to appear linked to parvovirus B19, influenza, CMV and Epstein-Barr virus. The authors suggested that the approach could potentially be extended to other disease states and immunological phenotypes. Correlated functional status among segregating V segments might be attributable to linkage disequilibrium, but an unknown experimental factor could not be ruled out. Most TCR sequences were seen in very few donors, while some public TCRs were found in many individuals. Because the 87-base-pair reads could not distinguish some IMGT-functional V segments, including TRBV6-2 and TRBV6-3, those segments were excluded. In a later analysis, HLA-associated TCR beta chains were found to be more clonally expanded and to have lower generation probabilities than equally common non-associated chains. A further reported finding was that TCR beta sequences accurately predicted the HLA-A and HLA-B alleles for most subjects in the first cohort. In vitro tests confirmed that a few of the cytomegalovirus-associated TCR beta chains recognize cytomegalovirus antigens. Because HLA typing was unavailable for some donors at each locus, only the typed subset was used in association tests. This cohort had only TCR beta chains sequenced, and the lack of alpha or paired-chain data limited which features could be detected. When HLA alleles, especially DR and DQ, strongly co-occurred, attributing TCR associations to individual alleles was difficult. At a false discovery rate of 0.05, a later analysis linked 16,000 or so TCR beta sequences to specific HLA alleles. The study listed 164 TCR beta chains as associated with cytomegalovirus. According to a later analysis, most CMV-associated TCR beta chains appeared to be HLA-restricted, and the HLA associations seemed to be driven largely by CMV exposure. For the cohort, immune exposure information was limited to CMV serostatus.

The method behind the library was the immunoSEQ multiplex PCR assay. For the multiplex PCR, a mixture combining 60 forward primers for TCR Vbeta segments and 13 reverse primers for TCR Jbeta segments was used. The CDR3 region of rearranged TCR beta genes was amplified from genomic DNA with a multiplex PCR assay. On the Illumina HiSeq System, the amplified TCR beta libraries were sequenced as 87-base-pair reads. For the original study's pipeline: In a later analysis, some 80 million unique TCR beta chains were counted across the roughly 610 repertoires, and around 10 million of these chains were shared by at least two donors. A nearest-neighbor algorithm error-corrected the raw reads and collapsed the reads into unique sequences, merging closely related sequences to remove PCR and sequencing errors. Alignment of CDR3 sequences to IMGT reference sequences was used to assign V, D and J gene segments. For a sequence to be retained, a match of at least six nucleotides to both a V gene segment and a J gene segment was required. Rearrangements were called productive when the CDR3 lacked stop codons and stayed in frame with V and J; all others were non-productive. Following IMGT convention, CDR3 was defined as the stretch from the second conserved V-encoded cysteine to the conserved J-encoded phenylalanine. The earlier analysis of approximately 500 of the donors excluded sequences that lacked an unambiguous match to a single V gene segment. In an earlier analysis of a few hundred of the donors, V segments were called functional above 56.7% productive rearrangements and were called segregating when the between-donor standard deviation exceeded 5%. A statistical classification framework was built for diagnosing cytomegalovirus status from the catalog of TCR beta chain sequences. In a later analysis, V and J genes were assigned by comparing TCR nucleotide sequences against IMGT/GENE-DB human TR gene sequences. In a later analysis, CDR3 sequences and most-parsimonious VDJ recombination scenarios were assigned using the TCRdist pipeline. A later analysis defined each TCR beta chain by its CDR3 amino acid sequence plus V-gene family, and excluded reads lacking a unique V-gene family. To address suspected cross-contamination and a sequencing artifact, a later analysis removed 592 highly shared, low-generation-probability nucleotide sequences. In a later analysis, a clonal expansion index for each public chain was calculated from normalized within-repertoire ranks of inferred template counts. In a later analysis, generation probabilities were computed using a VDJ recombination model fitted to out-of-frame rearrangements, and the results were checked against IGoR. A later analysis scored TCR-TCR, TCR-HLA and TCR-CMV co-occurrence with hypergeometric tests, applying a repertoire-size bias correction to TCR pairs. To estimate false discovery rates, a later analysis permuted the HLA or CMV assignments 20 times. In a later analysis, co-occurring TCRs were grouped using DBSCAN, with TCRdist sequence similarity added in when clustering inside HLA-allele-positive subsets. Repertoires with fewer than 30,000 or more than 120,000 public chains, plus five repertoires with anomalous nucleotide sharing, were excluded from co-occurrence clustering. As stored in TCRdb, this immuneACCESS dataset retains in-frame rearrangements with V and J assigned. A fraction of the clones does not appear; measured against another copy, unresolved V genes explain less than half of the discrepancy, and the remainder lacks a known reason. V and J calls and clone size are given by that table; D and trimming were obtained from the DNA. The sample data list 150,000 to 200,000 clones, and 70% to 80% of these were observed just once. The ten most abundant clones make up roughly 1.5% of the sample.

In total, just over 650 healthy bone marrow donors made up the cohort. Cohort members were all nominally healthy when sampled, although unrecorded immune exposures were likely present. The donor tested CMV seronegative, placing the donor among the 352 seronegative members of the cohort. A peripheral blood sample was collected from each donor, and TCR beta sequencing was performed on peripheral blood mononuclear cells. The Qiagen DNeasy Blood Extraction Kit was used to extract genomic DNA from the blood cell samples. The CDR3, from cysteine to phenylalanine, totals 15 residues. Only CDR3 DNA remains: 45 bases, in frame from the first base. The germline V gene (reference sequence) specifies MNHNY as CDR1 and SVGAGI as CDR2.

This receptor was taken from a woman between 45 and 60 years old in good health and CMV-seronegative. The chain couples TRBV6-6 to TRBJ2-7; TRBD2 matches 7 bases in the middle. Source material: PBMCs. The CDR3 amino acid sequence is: CASSAKAGTLYVQYF. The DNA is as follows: TGTGCCAGCAGCGCAAAAGCGGGAACTTTGTACGTGCAGTACTTC.